This TCR beta chain was identified during a study of immune evolution from preneoplasia to lung adenocarcinoma. The germline V and J ends were trimmed by 1 base and 4 bases, with 11 bases remaining between them. This CDR3 has 14 amino acids. From germline, CDR1 is MNHNS and CDR2 SASEGT. To note about this clone: What it binds is not known. In the same sample, other DNA sequences code for this CDR3.

H&E slides confirmed each diagnosis, reviewed by two pathologists independently. Repertoires were generated with immunoSEQ multiplex PCR, while TCRdb's copy carries only in-frame clones and drops some. Counted here are about 5,000 clones, about 78% occurring once; the ten biggest clones make up 8% to 9.5%. The study, taken as a whole, reports: Top clone frequencies peaked in normal lung, apparently declining through invasive adenocarcinoma. Clonality was highest in normal lung, lower in later-stage lesions apparently.

The chain combines TRBV6-1 with TRBJ2-7, with D tentatively TRBD1 (6 bases). The sequenced sample consisted of FFPE normal lung tissue adjacent to the tumor. The source is a person aged 50-75 years with lung adenocarcinoma. The CDR3 here is CASSEVGQAYEQYF. The CDR3 coding sequence is TGTGCCAGCAGTGAAGTGGGACAAGCGTACGAGCAGTACTTC.